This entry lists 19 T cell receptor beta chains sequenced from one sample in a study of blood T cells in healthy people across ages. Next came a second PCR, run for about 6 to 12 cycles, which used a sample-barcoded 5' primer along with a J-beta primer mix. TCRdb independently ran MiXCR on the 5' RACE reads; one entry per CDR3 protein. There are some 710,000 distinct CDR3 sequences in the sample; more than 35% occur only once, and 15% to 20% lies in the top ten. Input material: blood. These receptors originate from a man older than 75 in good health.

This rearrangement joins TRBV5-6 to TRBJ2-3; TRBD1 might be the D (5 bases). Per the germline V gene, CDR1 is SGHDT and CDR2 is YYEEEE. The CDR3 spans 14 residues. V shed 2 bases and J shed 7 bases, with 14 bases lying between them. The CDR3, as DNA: TGTGCCAGCAGCTTACAGGAGTTCGTAAATACGCAGTATTTT. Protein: CASSLQEFVNTQYF.

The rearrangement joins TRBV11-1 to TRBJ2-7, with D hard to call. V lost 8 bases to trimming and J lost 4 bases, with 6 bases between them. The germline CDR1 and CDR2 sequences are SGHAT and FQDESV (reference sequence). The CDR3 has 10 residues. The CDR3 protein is CASGQYEQYF. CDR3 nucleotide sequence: TGTGCCAGCGGGCAGTACGAGCAGTACTTC.

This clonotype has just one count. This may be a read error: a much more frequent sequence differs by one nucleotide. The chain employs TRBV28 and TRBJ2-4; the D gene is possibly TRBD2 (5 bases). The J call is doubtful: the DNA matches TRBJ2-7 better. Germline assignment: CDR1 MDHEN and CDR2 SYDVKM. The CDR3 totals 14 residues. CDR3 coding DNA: TGTGTCAGCGGAACATCCCTCAGGTCCTACGAGCAGTACTTC. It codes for CVSGTSLRSYEQYF.

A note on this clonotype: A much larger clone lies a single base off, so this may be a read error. This CDR3 is CASSLASGGETQFF. In nucleotides, the CDR3 is TGTGCCAGCAGCTTAGCTTCAGGAGGCGAGACCCAGTTCTTC. The genes are TRBV7-9 and TRBJ2-1, with a possible D match to TRBD2 (5 bases). This CDR3 contains 14 residues. Trimming pared 0 bases from V and 13 bases from J, leaving 16 bases between. The germline V gene has CDR1 SEHNR and CDR2 FQNEAQ (reference sequence). Filled out from reference TRBV7-9 and TRBJ2-1, the complete variable domain reads DTGVSQNPRHKITKRGQNVTFRCDPISEHNRLYWYRQTLGQGPEFLTYFQNEAQLEKSRLLSDRFSAERPKGSFSTLEIQRTEQGDSAMYLCASSLASGGETQFFGPGTRLTVL.

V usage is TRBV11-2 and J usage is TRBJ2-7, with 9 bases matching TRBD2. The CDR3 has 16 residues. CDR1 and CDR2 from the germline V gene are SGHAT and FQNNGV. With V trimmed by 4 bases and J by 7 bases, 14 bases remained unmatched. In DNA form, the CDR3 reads TGTGCCAGCAGCTCGCCCCGCGGGAGGGCCGGCAATGAGCAGTACTTC. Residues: CASSSPRGRAGNEQYF.

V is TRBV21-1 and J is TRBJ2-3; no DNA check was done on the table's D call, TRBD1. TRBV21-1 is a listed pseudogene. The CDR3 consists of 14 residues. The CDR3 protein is CASCGAGEPDTQYF. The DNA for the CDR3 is TGTGCCTCCTGTGGGGCAGGGGAGCCAGATACGCAGTATTTT.

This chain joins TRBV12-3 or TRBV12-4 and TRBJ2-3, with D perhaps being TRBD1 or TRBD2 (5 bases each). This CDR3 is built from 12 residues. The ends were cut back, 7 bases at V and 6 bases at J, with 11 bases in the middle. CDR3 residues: CASKLGADTQYF. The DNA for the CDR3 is TGTGCCAGCAAACTAGGGGCGGATACGCAGTATTTT.

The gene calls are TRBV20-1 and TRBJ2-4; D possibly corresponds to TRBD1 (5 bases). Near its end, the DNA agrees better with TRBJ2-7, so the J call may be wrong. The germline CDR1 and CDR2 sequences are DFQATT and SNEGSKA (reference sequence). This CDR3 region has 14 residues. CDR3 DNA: TGCAGTGCTAGAGTACCAGGGTCTCTAAACGAGCAGTACTTC. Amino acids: CSARVPGSLNEQYF.

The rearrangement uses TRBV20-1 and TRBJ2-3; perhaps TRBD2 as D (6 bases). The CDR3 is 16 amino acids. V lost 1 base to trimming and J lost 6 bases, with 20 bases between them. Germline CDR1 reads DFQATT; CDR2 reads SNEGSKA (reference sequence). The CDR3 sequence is CSARGPVWRDRDTQYF. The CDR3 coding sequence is TGCAGTGCTAGAGGACCCGTGTGGCGGGATAGGGATACGCAGTATTTT.

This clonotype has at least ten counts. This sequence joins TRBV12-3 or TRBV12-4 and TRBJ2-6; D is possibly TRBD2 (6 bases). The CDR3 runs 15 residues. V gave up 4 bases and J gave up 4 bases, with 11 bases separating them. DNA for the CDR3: TGTGCCAGCAGTTCGGGGGTAGGGGGGGCCAACGTCCTGACTTTC. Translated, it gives CASSSGVGGANVLTF.

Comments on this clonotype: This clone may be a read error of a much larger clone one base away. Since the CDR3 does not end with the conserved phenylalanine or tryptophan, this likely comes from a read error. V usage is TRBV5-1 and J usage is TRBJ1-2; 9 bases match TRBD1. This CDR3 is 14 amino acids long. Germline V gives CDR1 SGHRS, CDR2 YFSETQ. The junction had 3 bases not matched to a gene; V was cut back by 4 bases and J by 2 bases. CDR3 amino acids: CASSRDRANYGYTV. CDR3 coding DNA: TGCGCCAGCAGCCGGGACAGGGCCAACTATGGCTACACCGTC.

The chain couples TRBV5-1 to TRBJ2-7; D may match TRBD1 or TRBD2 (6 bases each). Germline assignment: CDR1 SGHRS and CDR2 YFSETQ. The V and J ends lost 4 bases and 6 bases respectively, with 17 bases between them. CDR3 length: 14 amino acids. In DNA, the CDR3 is TGCGCCAGCAGCGAGGGTAGCAGGGGAGGCGAGCAGTACTTC. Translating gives CASSEGSRGGEQYF.

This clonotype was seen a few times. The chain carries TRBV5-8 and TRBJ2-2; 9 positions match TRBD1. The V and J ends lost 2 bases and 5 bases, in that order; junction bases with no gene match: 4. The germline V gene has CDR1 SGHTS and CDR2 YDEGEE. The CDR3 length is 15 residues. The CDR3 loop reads CASSLQGAVTGELFF. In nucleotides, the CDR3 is TGTGCCAGCAGCTTACAGGGGGCGGTTACCGGGGAGCTGTTTTTT.

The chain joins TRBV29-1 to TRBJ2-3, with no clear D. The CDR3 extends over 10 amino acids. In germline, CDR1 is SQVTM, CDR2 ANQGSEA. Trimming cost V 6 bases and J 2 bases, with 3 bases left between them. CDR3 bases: TGCAGCGTCCTCACAGATACGCAGTATTTT. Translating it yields CSVLTDTQYF.

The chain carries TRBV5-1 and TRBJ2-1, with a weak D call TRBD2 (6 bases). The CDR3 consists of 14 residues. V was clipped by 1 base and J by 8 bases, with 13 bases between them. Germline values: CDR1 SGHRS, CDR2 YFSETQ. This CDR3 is CASSLTGAIDEQFF. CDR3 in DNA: TGCGCCAGCAGCTTGACGGGAGCGATCGATGAGCAGTTCTTC.

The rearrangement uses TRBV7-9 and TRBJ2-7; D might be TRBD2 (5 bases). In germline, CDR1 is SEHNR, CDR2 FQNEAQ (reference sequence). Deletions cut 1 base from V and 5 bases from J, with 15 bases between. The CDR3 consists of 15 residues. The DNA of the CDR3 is TGTGCCAGCAGCTTAGAAGTGGCGGGCTTCCACGAGCAGTACTTC. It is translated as CASSLEVAGFHEQYF. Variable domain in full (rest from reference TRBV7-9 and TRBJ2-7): DTGVSQNPRHKITKRGQNVTFRCDPISEHNRLYWYRQTLGQGPEFLTYFQNEAQLEKSRLLSDRFSAERPKGSFSTLEIQRTEQGDSAMYLCASSLEVAGFHEQYFGPGTRLTVT.

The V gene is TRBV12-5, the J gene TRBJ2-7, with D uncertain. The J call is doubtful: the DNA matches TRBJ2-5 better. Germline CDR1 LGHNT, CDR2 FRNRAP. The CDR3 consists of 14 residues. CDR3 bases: TGTGCTAGTGGTTTGGGACCCACTCCAGAGACCCAGTACTTC. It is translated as CASGLGPTPETQYF.

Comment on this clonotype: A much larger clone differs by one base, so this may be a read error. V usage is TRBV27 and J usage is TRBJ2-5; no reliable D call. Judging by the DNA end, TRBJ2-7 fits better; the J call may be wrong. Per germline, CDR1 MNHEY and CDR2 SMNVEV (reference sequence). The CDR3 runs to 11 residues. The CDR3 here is CASSSPREQYF. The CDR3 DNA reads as TGTGCCAGCAGTTCGCCCCGCGAGCAGTACTTC.

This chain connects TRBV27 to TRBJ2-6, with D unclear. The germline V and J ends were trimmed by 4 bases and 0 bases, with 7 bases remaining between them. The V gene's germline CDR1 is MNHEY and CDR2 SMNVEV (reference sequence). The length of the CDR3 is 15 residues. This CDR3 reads CASSSLHSGANVLTF. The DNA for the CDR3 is TGTGCCAGCAGTTCCTTACACTCTGGGGCCAACGTCCTGACTTTC.